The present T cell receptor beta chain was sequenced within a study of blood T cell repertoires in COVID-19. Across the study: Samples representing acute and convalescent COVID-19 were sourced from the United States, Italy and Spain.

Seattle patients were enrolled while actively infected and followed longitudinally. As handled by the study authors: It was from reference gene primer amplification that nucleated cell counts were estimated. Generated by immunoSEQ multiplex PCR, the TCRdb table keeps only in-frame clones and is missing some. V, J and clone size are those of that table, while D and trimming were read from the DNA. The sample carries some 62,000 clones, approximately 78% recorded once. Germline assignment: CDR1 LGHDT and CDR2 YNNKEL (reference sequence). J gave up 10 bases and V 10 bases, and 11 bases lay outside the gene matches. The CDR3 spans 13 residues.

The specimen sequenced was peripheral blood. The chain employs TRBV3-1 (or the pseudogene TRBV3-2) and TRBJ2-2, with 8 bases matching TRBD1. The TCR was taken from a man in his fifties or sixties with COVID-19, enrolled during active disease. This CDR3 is CATGTGQNAELFF. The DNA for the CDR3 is TGTGCCACCGGGACAGGTCAAAACGCGGAGCTGTTTTTT.